This T cell receptor beta chain is from a study of OX40 agonist ivuxolimab in advanced cancers. The overall study: The drug used for patients, ivuxolimab, was an agonistic anti-OX40 (CD134) antibody. Eligibility admitted prior anti-PD-1, anti-PD-L1 or anti-CTLA-4 therapy; 35% to 40% had some.

After removal of 6 bases from V and 4 bases from J, the junction contained 7 bases not matched to a gene. Germline V gene sequence: CDR1 KGHSH, CDR2 LQKENI. The CDR3 loop spans 14 amino acids. This clone was seen a single time. The table came from immunoSEQ multiplex PCR; TCRdb's copy has only in-frame clones and leaves some out. Of over 30,000 clones in the sample, 88% were seen once. The V and J genes are TRBV18 and TRBJ2-7; 9 bases are a match to TRBD1. The sample here was CD4+ or CD8+ T cells sorted from blood, taken in a trial of the OX40 agonist ivuxolimab. This clonotype was obtained from an adult with an advanced solid tumor such as melanoma, head and neck, liver or kidney cancer. CDR3 DNA sequence: TGTGCCAGCTCCCCCGGGACAGGGAGTTACGAGCAGTACTTC. This translates into CASSPGTGSYEQYF.